A selection of T cell receptor beta chains follows, all from one sample in a study of blood T cell repertoires in COVID-19. Repertoires were generated with immunoSEQ multiplex PCR, while TCRdb's copy carries only in-frame clones and drops some. Of more than 300,000 clones in the sample, roughly 90% are singletons; the top ten hold about 6.7%. Sequencing was performed on peripheral blood. Receptor source: an older woman with COVID-19, enrolled during active disease. CDR3s include the opening cysteine and the closing phenylalanine or tryptophan.

v_gene	j_gene	CDR3aa
TRBV6-1	TRBJ2-1	CASSDGTGVYEQFF
TRBV23-1	TRBJ1-1	CASSQYRGWGTEAFF
TRBV7-2	TRBJ1-1	CASSLKGATEAFF
TRBV5-1	TRBJ1-4	CASSSTFNDRGLANEKLFF
TRBV4-2	TRBJ1-5	CASSPLHGVNQPQHF
TRBV27	TRBJ2-2	CASSLSTGGPANTGELFF
TRBV11-2	TRBJ1-2	CASSWRDLSNYGYTF
TRBV27	TRBJ1-1	CASATGGTEAFF
TRBV5-1	TRBJ1-6	CASRGTGDNSPLHF
TRBV29-1	TRBJ2-1	CSVEDWQGARTSSYNEQFF
TRBV28	TRBJ1-4	CASGLPGGEEKLFF
TRBV20-1	TRBJ1-4	CSASNSPTNEKLFF
TRBV19	TRBJ2-2	CASSTIGTGELFF
TRBV4-1	TRBJ1-2	CASSQPAGSFYGYTF
TRBV3-1/TRBV3-2	TRBJ1-1	CASHHRGTGGSPCRNTEAFF
TRBV7-8	TRBJ1-2	CASSRQGGGGYTF
TRBV27	TRBJ1-2	CASSLLSAGAILYGYTF
TRBV4-3	TRBJ2-3	CASSQLIGAGGGTDTQYF
TRBV3-1/TRBV3-2	TRBJ2-2	CASSQGGTDGELFF
TRBV11-2	TRBJ1-1	CASSLDRGTEAFF
TRBV19	TRBJ1-2	CASSIGTDYGYTF
TRBV5-4	TRBJ2-2	CASSRTGNTGELFF
TRBV4-3	TRBJ1-6	CASSSDRGSTYNSPLHF
TRBV19	TRBJ1-1	CASQFGTGIPTEAFF
TRBV30	TRBJ1-6	CAWTPGLDSPLHF
TRBV25-1	TRBJ1-2	CASRGRGDGYTF
TRBV2	TRBJ1-5	CASSLDAGSNQPQHF
TRBV27	TRBJ1-2	CASSLSQGFGYTF
TRBV11-2	TRBJ1-2	CASSLGTGATANYGYTF
TRBV12-3/TRBV12-4	TRBJ2-3	CASGGADTQYF
TRBV2	TRBJ2-2	CASSKGTGELFF
TRBV27	TRBJ1-5	CASSLSPTDSNQPQHF
TRBV12-5	TRBJ2-5	CASELAGSETQYF
TRBV11-2	TRBJ2-7	CASSRVGTTYEQYF
TRBV6-2/TRBV6-3	TRBJ1-5	CASSYRQGANQPQHF
TRBV5-8	TRBJ2-2	CASSQLSGTIWTGELFF
TRBV9	TRBJ2-2	CASSAQTGGTGELFF
TRBV18	TRBJ1-5	CASSAGENQPQHF
TRBV6-5	TRBJ1-2	CASSYAGLRIINGYTF
TRBV6-5	TRBJ1-1	CAMVRRVNTEAFF
TRBV24-1	TRBJ2-1	CATSVASSYNEQFF